This passage covers 5 T cell receptor beta chains from one sample sequenced in a study of blood T cell repertoires in COVID-19. The protocol was immunoSEQ multiplex PCR, while the TCRdb copy is restricted to in-frame clones and leaves out a portion. The sample holds a few hundred thousand clones; roughly 85% are singletons and the top ten take 7.2%. Sequencing input: peripheral blood. The receptors come from a human donor in a cohort sampled during active COVID-19.

The chain has TRBV29-1 and TRBJ2-2, with a weak D call TRBD2 (6 bases). The V end was cut by 6 bases, the J end by 4 bases, with 15 bases between. The CDR3 covers 14 residues. Germline values: CDR1 SQVTM, CDR2 ANQGSEA. The CDR3: CSVQRRDFTGELFF. CDR3 coding DNA: TGCAGCGTCCAACGCAGGGACTTCACCGGGGAGCTGTTTTTT.

The chain couples TRBV7-9 to TRBJ2-5, with 8 nucleotides matching TRBD1. Germline V CDR1 and CDR2: SEHNR, FQNEAQ (reference sequence). The ends lost 0 bases at V and 3 bases at J; junction bases unmatched: 15. The CDR3 loop spans 19 amino acids. The CDR3 protein is CASSLASKVSGTGEETQYF. In nucleotides, the CDR3 is TGTGCCAGCAGCTTAGCATCAAAGGTTTCCGGGACAGGTGAAGAGACCCAGTACTTC.

This CDR3 reads CSVGGGRAAKNIQYF. For the CDR3, the DNA is TGCAGCGTTGGGGGAGGCAGGGCGGCCAAAAACATTCAGTACTTC. V usage is TRBV29-1 and J usage is TRBJ2-4; maybe TRBD2 (6 bases). Per germline, CDR1 SQVTM and CDR2 ANQGSEA. The V end lost 4 bases, the J end lost 1 base, and 14 bases lay between the germline ends. This CDR3 comprises 15 residues.

The chain employs TRBV7-9 and TRBJ2-7; 10 bases align to TRBD2. Germline CDR1 reads SEHNR; CDR2 reads FQNEAQ (reference sequence). This CDR3 contains 18 residues. The J segment lost 3 bases and the V segment lost 5 bases, leaving 16 bases of the junction unmatched. The CDR3 DNA reads TGTGCCAGCAGCCAAGGGGCTAGCGGGGGTGTGTTGGGCTACGAGCAGTACTTC. Translating it yields CASSQGASGGVLGYEQYF. Based on the CDR3 plus reference TRBV7-9 and TRBJ2-7, the full variable domain is DTGVSQNPRHKITKRGQNVTFRCDPISEHNRLYWYRQTLGQGPEFLTYFQNEAQLEKSRLLSDRFSAERPKGSFSTLEIQRTEQGDSAMYLCASSQGASGGVLGYEQYFGPGTRLTVT.

The chain links TRBV3-1 (or the pseudogene TRBV3-2) to TRBJ1-1; 7 bases agree with TRBD1. The CDR3 is made up of 13 amino acids. Trimming took 2 bases from V and 4 from J; bases not matched to a gene: 1. From germline, CDR1 is LGHDT and CDR2 YNNKEL (reference sequence). CDR3 amino acids: CASSQSGGTEAFF. The DNA of the CDR3 is TGTGCCAGCAGCCAATCAGGGGGCACTGAAGCTTTCTTT.